This TCR beta chain was sequenced in a study of blood T cell repertoires in COVID-19. Across the whole study: Some COVID-19 samples were acute and others convalescent; all came from the United States, Italy and Spain. PBMCs, B-cell-depleted T cells, or T cells provided the cDNA or gDNA that made up the material.

Source study methods: Amplification of reference gene primers provided the estimated nucleated cell counts. This table comes from immunoSEQ multiplex PCR, and its TCRdb copy is limited to in-frame clones, with some not included. V and J calls and clone size are given by that table; D and trimming were obtained from the DNA. This sample has 250,000 to 400,000 clones, with about nine tenths found just once. Germline CDR1 reads ENHRY; CDR2 reads SYGVKD. The CDR3 runs to 14 residues. Trimming took off 1 base at V and 4 bases at J, with 10 bases between the two ends. This clone is a singleton in its sample.

The TCR originated in a man in his 60s who had recovered from COVID-19. This chain links TRBV10-3 with TRBJ1-2; D remains unclear. Material: PBMCs or T cells enriched from blood (not recorded which). CDR3 protein: CAISEWFDTYGYTF. CDR3 nucleotide sequence: TGTGCCATCAGTGAGTGGTTCGACACCTATGGCTACACCTTC.